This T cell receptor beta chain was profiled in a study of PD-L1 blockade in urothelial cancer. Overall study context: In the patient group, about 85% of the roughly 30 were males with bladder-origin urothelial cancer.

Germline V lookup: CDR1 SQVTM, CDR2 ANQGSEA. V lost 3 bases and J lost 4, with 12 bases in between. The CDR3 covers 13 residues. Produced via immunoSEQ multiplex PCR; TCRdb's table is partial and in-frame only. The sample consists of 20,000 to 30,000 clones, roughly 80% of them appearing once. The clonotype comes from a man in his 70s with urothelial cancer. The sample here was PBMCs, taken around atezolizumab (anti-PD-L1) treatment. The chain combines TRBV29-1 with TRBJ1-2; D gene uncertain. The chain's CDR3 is CSVDPENSYGYTF. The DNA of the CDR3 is TGCAGCGTTGATCCAGAAAATTCCTATGGCTACACCTTC.